Listed below are T cell receptor beta chains from one sample, sequenced in a study of shared clonotypes between healthy human individuals. The method was immunoSEQ multiplex PCR; TCRdb's version includes in-frame clones alone and lacks a portion of them. The table includes about 2.4 million clones, approximately 93% detected once. Sequencing was carried out using naive CD4+ T cells from PBMCs. These receptor sequences come from a young man in good health. Some clones in this sample may be carry-over from other donors' samples. The CDR3 runs from the conserved cysteine through the conserved F or W. Fields, in order: J gene, clone size, V gene, D gene, CDR3 protein, CDR3 DNA. A D gene is named only where the DNA matches it firmly. The listing skips clone size in some rows; elsewhere it reads once, few, many or a size class.

>TRBJ1-1|-|TRBV7-8|-
CASSLEGGLRDTEAFF
TGTGCCAGCAGCTTAGAGGGGGGACTCCGTGACACTGAAGCTTTCTTT
>TRBJ1-3|-|TRBV7-8|TRBD1
CASSLRTGQSSSGNTIYF
TGTGCCAGCAGCTTAAGGACAGGGCAGTCTTCCTCTGGAAACACCATATATTTT
>TRBJ1-1|-|TRBV6-5|TRBD1
CASSSLTGSSEAFF
TGTGCCAGCAGTTCCCTGACAGGGAGTAGTGAAGCTTTCTTT
>TRBJ2-3|-|TRBV7-3|TRBD2
CASSLTIGLAARADTQYF
TGTGCCAGCAGCTTAACAATTGGACTAGCGGCAAGAGCAGATACGCAGTATTTT
>TRBJ2-2|-|TRBV10-1|-
CASSDAGIDTGELFF
TGCGCCAGCAGTGATGCTGGGATCGACACCGGGGAGCTGTTTTTT
>TRBJ2-3|-|TRBV6-1|-
CASRDGSPTDTQYF
TGTGCCAGCAGAGACGGGTCTCCCACAGATACGCAGTATTTT
>TRBJ1-5|-|TRBV6-6|TRBD1
CASSRQGVSNQPQHF
TGTGCCAGCAGCAGACAGGGGGTCTCCAATCAGCCCCAGCATTTT
>TRBJ2-7|-|TRBV5-1|TRBD1
CASRRDREASKQYF
TGCGCCAGCAGACGGGACAGGGAGGCGTCGAAGCAGTACTTC
>TRBJ2-1|-|TRBV7-6|-
CASSLRSYNEQFF
TGTGCCAGCAGCTTACGTTCCTACAATGAGCAGTTCTTC
>TRBJ2-1|-|TRBV18|TRBD2
CASSSLAGVYNEQFF
TGTGCCAGCTCGTCACTAGCGGGAGTCTACAATGAGCAGTTCTTC
>TRBJ2-1|-|TRBV4-1|-
CASSPGQYSYNEQFF
TGCGCCAGCAGTCCCGGACAGTACTCCTACAATGAGCAGTTCTTC
>TRBJ2-3|-|TRBV7-9|-
CAQEAGRAGDTQYF
TGTGCCCAGGAGGCGGGAAGGGCAGGGGATACGCAGTATTTT
>TRBJ2-2|once|TRBV7-2|-
CASSLAARMVFF
TGTGCCAGCAGCTTAGCCGCCAGGATGGTGTTTTTT
>TRBJ2-3|-|TRBV29-1|TRBD2
CSVTGTSGVTDTQYF
TGCAGCGTAACCGGGACTAGCGGAGTCACAGATACGCAGTATTTT
>TRBJ1-4|-|TRBV5-1|-
CASSLAEFRTRGKLFF
TGCGCCAGCAGCTTGGCTGAGTTCCGAACCCGTGGAAAACTGTTTTTT
>TRBJ2-7|-|TRBV27|-
CASSSHRAGSFRAYEQYF
TGTGCCAGCAGTTCCCACCGGGCCGGGTCCTTTCGTGCCTACGAGCAGTACTTC
>TRBJ2-5|-|TRBV7-2|-
CASSLLFTGVGTQYF
TGTGCCAGCAGCTTACTTTTTACGGGAGTGGGGACCCAGTACTTC
>TRBJ1-5|-|TRBV29-1|TRBD1
CSVTDRGGQPQHF
TGCAGCGTTACCGACAGGGGAGGTCAGCCCCAGCATTTT
>TRBJ2-3|once|TRBV29-1|-
CSVQPGKSTDTQYF
TGCAGCGTTCAGCCAGGGAAGAGCACAGATACGCAGTATTTT
>TRBJ2-1|-|TRBV4-2|TRBD2
CASSQDSGRASNEQFF
TGTGCCAGCAGCCAAGATAGCGGGAGGGCCTCCAATGAGCAGTTCTTC
>TRBJ1-1|-|TRBV6-5|-
CASSSLSRNTEAFF
TGTGCCAGCAGTTCCCTTTCCAGGAACACTGAAGCTTTCTTT
>TRBJ2-2|-|TRBV7-9|-
CASSSQAYTGELFF
TGTGCCAGCAGTTCTCAAGCATACACCGGGGAGCTGTTTTTT
>TRBJ2-2|-|TRBV11-2|-
CASSSTGTNTGELFF
TGTGCCAGCAGCTCAACAGGGACGAACACCGGGGAGCTGTTTTTT
>TRBJ1-1|-|TRBV5-1|TRBD1
CASSRTGSNTEAFF
TGCGCCAGCAGTAGGACAGGGTCCAACACTGAAGCTTTCTTT
>TRBJ2-1|-|TRBV10-3|-
CAISAERMSNEQFF
TGTGCCATCAGTGCTGAGCGGATGTCGAATGAGCAGTTCTTC
>TRBJ2-1|-|TRBV28|-
CASSLRLGEQFF
TGTGCCAGCAGTTTAAGGCTAGGCGAGCAGTTCTTC
>TRBJ1-1|-|TRBV4-1|-
CASSQVPSSKAFF
TGCGCCAGCAGCCAAGTTCCCTCTAGTAAAGCTTTCTTT
>TRBJ1-4|-|TRBV19|-
CASDSPDRDEKLFF
TGTGCCAGTGACAGTCCGGACCGGGATGAAAAACTGTTTTTT
>TRBJ2-2|-|TRBV28|-
CASRLLAGELFF
TGTGCCAGCAGGCTCCTAGCCGGGGAGCTGTTTTTT
>TRBJ1-5|few|TRBV28|-
CASRATGDQPQHF
TGTGCCAGCAGAGCGACCGGGGATCAGCCCCAGCATTTT
>TRBJ1-4|-|TRBV28|TRBD1
CASSSTGSGEKLFF
TGTGCCAGCAGTTCGACAGGGAGCGGTGAAAAACTGTTTTTT
>TRBJ2-7|-|TRBV27|-
CASSLFRLKSRPKYGRQYF
TGTGCCAGCAGTTTATTTAGGCTTAAAAGCCGTCCGAAATACGGCCGGCAGTACTTC
>TRBJ1-1|-|TRBV5-4|-
CASSDGPTEAFF
TGTGCCAGCAGCGACGGACCCACTGAAGCTTTCTTT